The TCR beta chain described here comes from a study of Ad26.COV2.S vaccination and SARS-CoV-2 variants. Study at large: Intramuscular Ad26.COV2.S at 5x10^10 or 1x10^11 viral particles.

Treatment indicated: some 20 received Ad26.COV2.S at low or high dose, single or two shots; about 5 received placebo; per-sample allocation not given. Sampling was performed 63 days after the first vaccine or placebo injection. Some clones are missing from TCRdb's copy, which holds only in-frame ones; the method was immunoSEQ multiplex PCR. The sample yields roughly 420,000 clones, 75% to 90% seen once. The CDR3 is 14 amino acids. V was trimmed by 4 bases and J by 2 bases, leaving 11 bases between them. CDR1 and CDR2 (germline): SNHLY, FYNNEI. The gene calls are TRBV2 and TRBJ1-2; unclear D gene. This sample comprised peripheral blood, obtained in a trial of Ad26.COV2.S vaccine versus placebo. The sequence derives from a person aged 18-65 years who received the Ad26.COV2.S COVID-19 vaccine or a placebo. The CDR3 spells CASSAFDGNYGYTF. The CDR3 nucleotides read TGTGCCAGCAGTGCTTTCGACGGAAACTATGGCTACACCTTC.